These 26 T cell receptor beta chains share one sample of origin, sequenced in a study of T cell responses to AZD1222 COVID-19 vaccine. The method was immunoSEQ multiplex PCR; TCRdb's version includes in-frame clones alone and lacks a portion of them. The sample has some 150,000 clones; about 92% are singletons. The specimen was peripheral blood, collected 28 days after the second AZD1222 dose. Receptor source: an adult who received the AZD1222 COVID-19 vaccine.

Remarks on this clone: Germline is not matched at one junction end, which may reflect a read error. The rearrangement joins TRBV23-1 to TRBJ2-1, with D possibly called TRBD1 or TRBD2 (5 bases each). TRBV23-1 is flagged as an ORF with uncertain function. This CDR3 contains 19 residues. Here the CDR3 reads CASSQLGDGELVSCNEQFF. CDR3 DNA: TGCGCCAGCAGTCAATTAGGGGACGGGGAATTGGTGTCCTGCAATGAGCAGTTCTTC.

The chain carries TRBV7-2 and TRBJ2-5, with 10 bases fitting TRBD2. The CDR3 consists of 15 residues. With V trimmed by 1 base and J by 7 bases, 6 bases remained unmatched. Germline assignment: CDR1 SGHTA and CDR2 FQGNSA. CDR3 residues: CASSLEAGGLATQYF. The CDR3 DNA follows: TGTGCCAGCAGCTTAGAAGCGGGAGGGCTGGCGACCCAGTACTTC.

This clone was detected a few times. The chain joins TRBV14 to TRBJ2-7, with TRBD2 matching over 9 bases. The germline V gene has CDR1 SGHDN and CDR2 FVKESK. The junction had 15 bases not matched to a gene; V was cut back by 4 bases and J by 5 bases. This CDR3 is built from 17 residues. CDR3 sequence reads: CASSPKPLSGRINEQYF. CDR3 sequence (DNA): TGTGCCAGCAGCCCAAAGCCACTTAGCGGGAGAATCAACGAGCAGTACTTC.

The chain recombines TRBV11-2 with TRBJ1-3; a weak D match, TRBD1 (6 bases). Germline CDR1 reads SGHAT; CDR2 reads FQNNGV. Trimming stripped 5 bases from V and 0 bases from J, with 23 bases between. The CDR3 has 19 residues. For the CDR3, the DNA is TGTGCCAGCAGCGCTATGGGGCCCCGTGGGGGGCCCTCTGGAAACACCATATATTTT. Translating gives CASSAMGPRGGPSGNTIYF.

This rearrangement joins TRBV6-2 or TRBV6-3 to TRBJ1-1, with D maybe TRBD1 (5 bases). Germline CDR1 reads MNHEY; CDR2 reads SVGEGT. V was pared by 4 bases and J by 4 bases, with 16 bases between. CDR3 length: 15 residues. The DNA of the CDR3 is TGTGCCAGCAGTTCCCGGGGCGCCGGAGTCACTGAAGCTTTCTTT. It codes for CASSSRGAGVTEAFF.

This clone was seen just once. The chain has TRBV19 and TRBJ2-7; TRBD2 aligns across 7 bases. V trimming: 11 bases; J trimming: 3 bases; junction bases outside the gene matches: 16. Looked up from germline, CDR1 is LNHDA and CDR2 is SQIVND (reference sequence). The length of the CDR3 is 15 residues. The CDR3 region has the DNA TGTGCCTGCCGTTGGGAGGGTAGCGGAATCTACGAGCAGTACTTC. This sequence encodes CACRWEGSGIYEQYF.

The rearrangement links TRBV11-2 to TRBJ2-1, with a tentative D call TRBD2 (5 bases). Trimming took off 1 base at V and 5 bases at J, with 9 bases between the two ends. Germline V lookup: CDR1 SGHAT, CDR2 FQNNGV. The CDR3 covers 14 residues. The CDR3: CASSLALGDNEQFF. The DNA for the CDR3 is TGTGCCAGCAGCTTAGCACTGGGAGACAATGAGCAGTTCTTC.

The chain recombines TRBV19 with TRBJ1-4; possibly TRBD1 for D (6 bases). Trimming stripped 3 bases from V and 8 bases from J, with 16 bases between. The germline V gene encodes CDR1 LNHDA and CDR2 SQIVND (reference sequence). The CDR3 runs 15 residues. The CDR3 DNA sequence: TGTGCCAGTAGTATCGGGGGGGCGGTTCTGGAAAAACTGTTTTTT. Translating it yields CASSIGGAVLEKLFF. Complete variable domain (other parts from reference TRBV19 and TRBJ1-4): DGGITQSPKYLFRKEGQNVTLSCEQNLNHDAMYWYRQDPGQGLRLIYYSQIVNDFQKGDIAEGYSVSREKKESFPLTVTSAQKNPTAFYLCASSIGGAVLEKLFFGSGTQLSVL.

V and J are TRBV4-3 and TRBJ1-1; tentative D call: TRBD1 (5 bases). The germline CDR1 and CDR2 sequences are LGHNA and YSLEER. V was trimmed by 1 base and J by 8 bases, leaving 8 bases between them. The CDR3 spans 12 residues. CDR3 nucleotide sequence: TGCGCCAGCAGCCAAGCAGGGCACGAAGCTTTCTTT. Translation gives CASSQAGHEAFF.

The CDR3 here is CASSRFRASYEQYF. The CDR3 DNA reads TGTGCCAGCAGCCGCTTCAGGGCAAGCTACGAGCAGTACTTC. V gene TRBV27 combines with J gene TRBJ2-7; D is perhaps TRBD1 (5 bases). Between the trimmed V and J ends, which lost 6 bases and 3 bases, there was a span of 15 bases. CDR3 length: 14 residues. Germline V gene sequence: CDR1 MNHEY, CDR2 SMNVEV (reference sequence).

J is TRBJ2-7 and V is TRBV7-9; 9 nucleotides agree with TRBD1. The CDR3 extends over 14 amino acids. Germline assignment: CDR1 SEHNR and CDR2 FQNEAQ (reference sequence). The ends lost 3 bases at V and 5 bases at J; junction bases unmatched: 5. DNA for the CDR3: TGTGCCAGCAGCTTCGGACAGGGGATCGACGAGCAGTACTTC. This translates into CASSFGQGIDEQYF. Supplemented by reference TRBV7-9 and TRBJ2-7, the full variable domain reads DTGVSQNPRHKITKRGQNVTFRCDPISEHNRLYWYRQTLGQGPEFLTYFQNEAQLEKSRLLSDRFSAERPKGSFSTLEIQRTEQGDSAMYLCASSFGQGIDEQYFGPGTRLTVT.

The chain has TRBV6-5 and TRBJ2-7, with 8 bases identical to TRBD2. Per germline, CDR1 MNHEY and CDR2 SVGAGI. V trimming: 7 bases; J trimming: 4 bases; junction bases outside the gene matches: 3. This CDR3 has 12 amino acids. CDR3 in DNA: TGTGCCAGCACTCGGGAGGGGTACGAGCAGTACTTC. Translating it yields CASTREGYEQYF.

The rearrangement joins TRBV19 to TRBJ1-4; D might be TRBD1 (5 bases). V lost 6 bases and J lost 0, with 11 bases in between. Germline V lookup: CDR1 LNHDA, CDR2 SQIVND (reference sequence). The CDR3 runs to 15 residues. CDR3 loop: CASRWDGATNEKLFF. For the CDR3, the DNA is TGTGCCAGTAGATGGGACGGTGCAACTAATGAAAAACTGTTTTTT.

V gene TRBV5-1 combines with J gene TRBJ2-3, with 13 bases that match TRBD2. This CDR3 spans 16 amino acids. V lost 4 bases, J lost 1 base, and 3 bases stayed unmatched. In germline, CDR1 is SGHRS, CDR2 YFSETQ. CDR3 coding DNA: TGCGCCAGCAGCCAGGGACTAGCGGGGCGCACAGATACGCAGTATTTT. As protein: CASSQGLAGRTDTQYF. The complete variable domain, with remaining parts taken from reference TRBV5-1 and TRBJ2-3, reads KAGVTQTPRYLIKTRGQQVTLSCSPISGHRSVSWYQQTPGQGLQFLFEYFSETQRNKGNFPGRFSGRQFSNSRSEMNVSTLELGDSALYLCASSQGLAGRTDTQYFGPGTRLTVL.

The V and J genes are TRBV4-2 and TRBJ1-2, with 7 bases lining up with TRBD1. The J segment lost 7 bases and the V segment lost 1 base, leaving 6 bases of the junction unmatched. The germline gives CDR1 LGHNA, CDR2 YNFKEQ. This CDR3 spans 14 amino acids. CDR3 in DNA: TGTGCCAGCAGCCAAGTCGACAGGGTAGGTGGCTACACCTTC. This encodes CASSQVDRVGGYTF.

V usage is TRBV5-1 and J usage is TRBJ1-4; D not certain. Germline CDR1 reads SGHRS; CDR2 reads YFSETQ. V was pared by 4 bases and J by 0 bases, with 10 bases between. There are 15 residues in the CDR3. In DNA form, the CDR3 reads TGCGCCAGCAGCACCGGCGTGACAACTAATGAAAAACTGTTTTTT. It specifies CASSTGVTTNEKLFF.

V gene TRBV6-5 combines with J gene TRBJ2-5; 9 positions match TRBD1. The CDR3 is 15 residues long. Germline lookup yields CDR1 MNHEY and CDR2 SVGAGI. Unmatched junction bases numbered 5, after V lost 2 bases and J lost 4 bases. DNA for the CDR3: TGTGCCAGCAGTTACATCCGACAGGGGGGAGAGACCCAGTACTTC. Translation: CASSYIRQGGETQYF.

This clone was observed once. V gene TRBV11-3 combines with J gene TRBJ2-7, with D perhaps given as TRBD1 or TRBD2 (6 bases each). CDR1 is SGHNT and CDR2 is YENEEA in the germline V gene. V lost 5 bases to trimming and J lost 4 bases, with 12 bases between them. There are 13 residues in the CDR3. CDR3 DNA: TGTGCCAGCAGCCCGCGAGGGGGGTACGAGCAGTACTTC. Protein: CASSPRGGYEQYF.

This chain joins TRBV20-1 and TRBJ2-1; D gene unclear. The CDR3 loop spans 11 amino acids. CDR1 is DFQATT and CDR2 is SNEGSKA in the germline V gene (reference sequence). Trimming shortened V by 3 bases and J by 12 bases, and 12 bases separated the two germline ends. CDR3 loop: CSASEPQAQFF. DNA for the CDR3: TGCAGTGCTAGCGAGCCCCAGGCGCAGTTCTTC.

In DNA, the CDR3 is TGTGCCAGTAGTACTGGGACAGCTTATAGCAATCAGCCCCAGCATTTT. This encodes CASSTGTAYSNQPQHF. This chain connects TRBV19 to TRBJ1-5, with TRBD1 identical over 7 bases. This CDR3 has 16 amino acids. V dropped 4 bases and J dropped 0; count of bases not matched to a gene: 6. Germline V gene lookup returns CDR1 LNHDA and CDR2 SQIVND (reference sequence).

This chain joins TRBV11-3 and TRBJ1-1; D perhaps matches TRBD1 (6 bases). The CDR3 extends over 14 amino acids. V lost 5 bases and J lost 0, with 10 bases in between. CDR1 and CDR2 from the germline V gene are SGHNT and YENEEA. CDR3 in DNA: TGTGCCAGCAGCCGGACAGCACTGAACACTGAAGCTTTCTTT. This sequence encodes CASSRTALNTEAFF. Together with reference TRBV11-3 and TRBJ1-1, the CDR3 gives the full variable domain: EAGVVQSPRYKIIEKKQPVAFWCNPISGHNTLYWYLQNLGQGPELLIRYENEEAVDDSQLPKDRFSAERLKGVDSTLKIQPAELGDSAVYLCASSRTALNTEAFFGQGTRLTVV.

This clone was counted a single time. This chain joins TRBV5-1 and TRBJ2-1, with D unresolved. V gave up 0 bases and J gave up 7 bases, with 8 bases separating them. Germline V gives CDR1 SGHRS, CDR2 YFSETQ. The CDR3 has 13 amino acids. This CDR3 is CASSLGQHNEQFF. For the CDR3, the DNA is TGCGCCAGCAGCTTGGGGCAGCATAATGAGCAGTTCTTC.

About this clone itself: A junction end diverges from the germline sequence, so it may reflect a read error. Other DNA sequences in the sample encode the same CDR3. The chain has TRBV28 and TRBJ2-7, with D perhaps matching TRBD1 (6 bases). Germline lookup yields CDR1 MDHEN and CDR2 SYDVKM. This CDR3 is 14 amino acids long. The CDR3 reads CASSFRGGSYEQYF. The CDR3, as DNA: TGTGCCAGTAGTTTTCGAGGGGGCTCCTACGAGCAGTACTTC. The whole variable domain, remainder taken from reference TRBV28 and TRBJ2-7, is DVKVTQSSRYLVKRTGEKVFLECVQDMDHENMFWYRQDPGLGLRLIYFSYDVKMKEKGDIPEGYSVSREKKERFSLILESASTNQTSMYLCASSFRGGSYEQYFGPGTRLTVT.

The gene calls are TRBV5-4 and TRBJ2-7; TRBD2 matches at 9 bases. Trimming took 0 bases from V and 2 from J; bases not matched to a gene: 3. The CDR3 sequence is 15 residues long. From germline, CDR1 is SGHNT and CDR2 YYREEE (reference sequence). CDR3 nucleotide sequence: TGTGCCAGCAGCTTGGGACTAGCGGAAACCTACGAGCAGTACTTC. Its protein product is CASSLGLAETYEQYF.

The V gene is TRBV25-1, the J gene TRBJ2-1, with D perhaps TRBD2 (5 bases). Germline CDR1 and CDR2: MGHDK and SYGVNS. Trimming shortened V by 4 bases and J by 0 bases, and 10 bases separated the two germline ends. The CDR3 is made up of 15 amino acids. The CDR3 bases are TGTGCCAGCAGTGCCACTAGGAGCTCCTACAATGAGCAGTTCTTC. Its protein is CASSATRSSYNEQFF.

The CDR3 region has the DNA TGTGCCTGGAGTCCTCGGGGAGGGGAGGGGACCCAGTACTTC. Its translation is CAWSPRGGEGTQYF. The V call is TRBV30, the J call TRBJ2-5; 7 bases map to TRBD2. There are 14 residues in the CDR3. Germline CDR1 GTSNPN, CDR2 SVGIG (reference sequence). With 2 bases clipped from V and 7 bases from J, the junction kept 10 bases outside the gene matches.